These 29 T cell receptor beta chains were all obtained from the same sample, sequenced in a study of identical twins. TCRdb re-derived calls from the 5' RACE reads in MiXCR, one entry per CDR3 protein. The sample includes under 350,000 distinct CDR3 sequences, roughly 9.7% of them seen just once. These data also featured in a second study, about yellow fever vaccine responses in identical twins.

Sequenced material: CD8+ T cells sorted from blood. Receptor source: a woman between 18 and 29 years old in good health.

This clonotype appeared many times. The V gene is TRBV6-5, the J gene TRBJ2-7; D gene uncertain. V lost 10 bases and J 2 bases, leaving 12 bases between the germline ends. The length of the CDR3 is 12 residues. The V gene's germline CDR1 is MNHEY and CDR2 SVGAGI. The CDR3 spells CATETGPYEQYF. The CDR3 region has the DNA TGTGCCACCGAGACCGGTCCCTACGAGCAGTACTTC.

The table lists this clonotype with a few counts. The rearrangement uses TRBV2 and TRBJ2-1, with a weak D call TRBD2 (8 bases). With 5 bases removed from V and 4 bases from J, the gap between germline ends came to 30 bases. Germline loops: CDR1 SNHLY, CDR2 FYNNEI. The CDR3 is made up of 20 amino acids. The CDR3 coding sequence is TGTGCCAGCAGTTTCAGCGGGGGACAGCGCCGGGGAGAGGGTTACAATGAGCAGTTCTTC. It yields the protein CASSFSGGQRRGEGYNEQFF. Drawing the rest from reference TRBV2 and TRBJ2-1, the complete variable domain is EPEVTQTPSHQVTQMGQEVILRCVPISNHLYFYWYRQILGQKVEFLVSFYNNEISEKSEIFDDQFSVERPDGSNFTLKIRSTKLEDSAMYFCASSFSGGQRRGEGYNEQFFGPGTRLTVL.

The CDR3 nucleotides read TGTGCCAGCAGTTTATGGGGGGCGACTAATGAGCAGTTCTTC. It translates to CASSLWGATNEQFF. The genes are TRBV27 and TRBJ2-1, with D perhaps given as TRBD1 or TRBD2 (6 bases each). V was shortened by 1 base and J by 7 bases, with 11 bases between the two germline ends. The CDR3 extends over 14 amino acids. Germline CDR1 is MNHEY and CDR2 is SMNVEV (reference sequence).

This rearrangement joins TRBV2 to TRBJ2-1, with D perhaps given as TRBD1 or TRBD2 (5 bases each). This CDR3 region has 15 residues. Per the germline V gene, CDR1 is SNHLY and CDR2 is FYNNEI. V was pared by 2 bases and J by 5 bases, with 13 bases between. As DNA, the CDR3 is TGTGCCAGCAGTGAACTCGGGACCAATAACAATGAGCAGTTCTTC. Residues: CASSELGTNNNEQFF.

At least ten counts were recorded for this clonotype. This chain links TRBV24-1 with TRBJ2-1; a possible D gene is TRBD1 (5 bases). This CDR3 is built from 11 residues. V lost 9 bases, J lost 7 bases, and 9 bases lay in between. The V gene's germline CDR1 is KGHDR and CDR2 SFDVKD. CDR3 protein: CATQRGNEQFF. DNA of the CDR3: TGTGCCACCCAAAGGGGTAATGAGCAGTTCTTC.

This clonotype was observed many times. One junction end does not reproduce the germline sequence, and a read error may be involved. The rearrangement joins TRBV7-7 to TRBJ1-2, with 11 bases fitting TRBD1. This CDR3 is 17 amino acids long. The germline V gene has CDR1 SSHAT and CDR2 FNYEAQ (reference sequence). The CDR3 loop is CASSLEHGFGTGGSYTF. The CDR3 DNA reads as TGTGCTAGCAGCTTAGAGCATGGGTTTGGGACAGGGGGTTCCTACACCTTC. The variable domain in full, completed from reference TRBV7-7 and TRBJ1-2, reads GAGVSQSPRYKVTKRGQDVTLRCDPISSHATLYWYQQALGQGPEFLTYFNYEAQPDKSGLPSDRFSAERPEGSISTLTIQRTEQRDSAMYRCASSLEHGFGTGGSYTFGSGTRLTVV.

This clonotype was recorded a few times. A single base separates this from a much larger clone, so it may be a read error. The chain carries TRBV4-2 and TRBJ2-2; D possibly corresponds to TRBD1 (6 bases). This CDR3 spans 15 amino acids. The V end lost 4 bases, the J end lost 3 bases, and 12 bases lay between the germline ends. In germline, CDR1 is LGHNA, CDR2 YNFKEQ. The CDR3 spells CASSLGAGDTGELFF. The CDR3, as DNA: TGTGCCAGCAGCCTGGGGGCAGGGGACACCGGGGAGCTGTTTTTT.

This clonotype was counted only a few times. The chain has TRBV20-1 and TRBJ2-2, with D perhaps TRBD2 (5 bases). The CDR3 has 13 amino acids. CDR1 and CDR2 from the germline V gene are DFQATT and SNEGSKA (reference sequence). V was cut by 6 bases and J by 4 bases, with 12 bases left in between. In DNA, the CDR3 is TGCAGTGCACCTCATCGGGGCACCGGGGAGCTGTTTTTT. Its protein product is CSAPHRGTGELFF.

This clonotype was detected ten times or more. Here the CDR3 DNA reads TGTGCCAGCAGTGGAAATTCAGACTATGGCTACACCTTC. Translated: CASSGNSDYGYTF. The chain combines TRBV6-2 or TRBV6-3 with TRBJ1-2; D ambiguous. The germline V gene has CDR1 MNHEY and CDR2 SVGEGT. This CDR3 spans 13 amino acids. Trimming cost V 5 bases and J 3 bases, with 10 bases left between them.

This clonotype was counted ten times or more. The chain couples TRBV4-1 to TRBJ1-2; D may be TRBD1 (6 bases). The V end lost 4 bases, the J end lost 8 bases, and 23 bases lay between the germline ends. The CDR3 loop spans 16 amino acids. CDR1 and CDR2 (germline): MGHRA, YSYEKL. CDR3 sequence reads: CASSLNSQGNLSGYTF. The CDR3 DNA reads TGCGCCAGCAGCCTCAACAGCCAGGGGAATCTTTCCGGCTACACCTTC.

The J gene is TRBJ2-7, the V gene TRBV12-3 or TRBV12-4, with 14 positions matching TRBD2. The CDR3 runs 18 residues. Unmatched junction bases numbered 15, after V lost 6 bases and J lost 5 bases. CDR3 sequence: CASRPRGEGLAGVHEQYF. The CDR3 DNA sequence: TGTGCCAGCAGACCTCGAGGGGAGGGACTAGCGGGAGTACACGAGCAGTACTTC.

This chain joins TRBV7-2 and TRBJ2-3, with D unresolved. The germline V and J ends were trimmed by 3 bases and 7 bases, with 11 bases remaining between them. Looked up from germline, CDR1 is SGHTA and CDR2 is FQGNSA. The CDR3 is made up of 13 amino acids. The CDR3, as DNA: TGTGCCAGCAGCTTCGAACCCATCAATACGCAGTATTTT. Protein product: CASSFEPINTQYF.

CDR3 loop: CASAEGQGQFF. The DNA of the CDR3 is TGTGCTAGTGCTGAGGGACAGGGACAGTTCTTC. The chain joins TRBV12-5 to TRBJ2-1; the match to TRBD1 covers 9 bases. Germline CDR1 is LGHNT and CDR2 is FRNRAP. V shed 7 bases and J 13 bases; nucleotides not matched to a gene: 5. This CDR3 region has 11 residues.

The table lists this clonotype with many counts. This chain joins TRBV29-1 and TRBJ2-7; 7 bases are a match to TRBD1. The V segment lost 1 base and the J segment 7 bases; nucleotides outside the gene matches: 4. The CDR3 runs 12 residues. Germline assignment: CDR1 SQVTM and CDR2 ANQGSEA. CDR3 in amino acids: CSVEGQGLEQYF. For the CDR3, the DNA is TGCAGCGTTGAAGGACAGGGTTTAGAGCAGTACTTC.

This clonotype has only a few counts. The rearrangement links TRBV7-9 to TRBJ2-1; D perhaps matches TRBD1 (6 bases). V lost 1 base and J lost 4, with 17 bases in between. CDR1 is SEHNR, CDR2 FQNEAQ, per germline (reference sequence). This CDR3 comprises 17 residues. This chain's CDR3 is CASSLGFAGRGYNEQFF. The CDR3 coding sequence is TGTGCCAGCAGCTTAGGGTTCGCAGGCAGGGGTTACAATGAGCAGTTCTTC.

The V gene is TRBV9, the J gene TRBJ1-3, with D perhaps matching TRBD1 (6 bases). Per the germline V gene, CDR1 is SGDLS and CDR2 is YYNGEE. CDR3 size: 16 residues. V lost 4 bases and J lost 3, with 17 bases in between. The CDR3, as DNA: TGTGCCAGCAGCCGGCGAGGGCTAGGGGGTGGAAACACCATATATTTT. Protein: CASSRRGLGGGNTIYF.

Written as DNA, the CDR3 is TGTGCCAGCAGCTTGGGGGGGATTAACACCGGGGAGCTGTTTTTT. It encodes CASSLGGINTGELFF. The V and J genes are TRBV7-9 and TRBJ2-2; 7 bases agree with TRBD2. V shed 3 bases and J 2 bases; nucleotides not matched to a gene: 3. The CDR3 is 15 amino acids. In germline, CDR1 is SEHNR, CDR2 FQNEAQ (reference sequence). The entire variable domain, with the rest obtained from reference TRBV7-9 and TRBJ2-2, is as follows: DTGVSQNPRHKITKRGQNVTFRCDPISEHNRLYWYRQTLGQGPEFLTYFQNEAQLEKSRLLSDRFSAERPKGSFSTLEIQRTEQGDSAMYLCASSLGGINTGELFFGEGSRLTVL.

This clonotype was seen at least ten times. This sequence joins TRBV20-1 and TRBJ2-2; no reliable D call. This CDR3 region has 16 residues. V lost 1 base to trimming and J lost 1 base, with 13 bases between them. From germline, CDR1 is DFQATT and CDR2 SNEGSKA (reference sequence). This CDR3 reads CSARGAHRVNTGELFF. The CDR3 nucleotides are TGCAGTGCTAGAGGGGCGCATAGAGTGAACACCGGGGAGCTGTTTTTT.

V gene TRBV4-3 combines with J gene TRBJ2-3, with a tentative D call TRBD1 (6 bases). The CDR3 is 17 residues long. The ends were cut back, 4 bases at V and 4 bases at J, with 21 bases in the middle. Germline CDR1 LGHNA, CDR2 YSLEER. The CDR3 coding sequence is TGCGCCAGCAGCCCGACTGGTCACAGGGTGAATGCAGATACGCAGTATTTT. The encoded protein is CASSPTGHRVNADTQYF.

V gene TRBV18 combines with J gene TRBJ2-3, with 8 bases aligning to TRBD1. V lost 2 bases to trimming and J lost 0 bases; unmatched junction nucleotides: 16. The CDR3 has 20 residues. Germline assignment: CDR1 KGHSH and CDR2 LQKENI. CDR3 in DNA: TGTGCCAGCTCACCAGATGGGGGACAGGAATACCACACTAGCACAGATACGCAGTATTTT. Its translation is CASSPDGGQEYHTSTDTQYF.

There are many counts of this clonotype. V is TRBV3-1 and J is TRBJ2-7; TRBD2 aligns across 8 bases. Germline V lookup: CDR1 LGHDT, CDR2 YNNKEL (reference sequence). This CDR3 comprises 16 residues. After removal of 0 bases from V and 2 bases from J, the junction contained 6 bases not matched to a gene. Here the CDR3 reads CASSQDRTSNTYEQYF. Written as DNA, the CDR3 is TGTGCCAGCAGCCAAGATCGGACTAGCAATACCTACGAGCAGTACTTC.

This clonotype showed up just a few times. V and J are TRBV4-1 and TRBJ2-5, with D possibly being TRBD1 (5 bases). Looked up from germline, CDR1 is MGHRA and CDR2 is YSYEKL. The V gene lost 1 base and the J gene lost 0 bases, with 9 bases spanning the gap. The CDR3 extends over 15 amino acids. As DNA, the CDR3 is TGCGCCAGCAGCCAAGGTGGGGCCTACCAAGAGACCCAGTACTTC. This codes for CASSQGGAYQETQYF.

V is TRBV29-1 and J is TRBJ2-5; tentative D call: TRBD1 (5 bases). Germline-derived CDR1 and CDR2 are SQVTM and ANQGSEA. The CDR3 sequence is 11 residues long. With 5 bases removed from V and 2 bases from J, the gap between germline ends came to 6 bases. CDR3 DNA: TGCAGCGTTAACAGGCAAGAGACCCAGTACTTC. Amino acids: CSVNRQETQYF.

This clonotype was observed a few times. V gene TRBV7-9 combines with J gene TRBJ2-7; 7 positions match TRBD1. Losses at the gene ends were 5 bases for V and 2 bases for J; bases not matched to a gene: 6. This CDR3 is 14 amino acids long. The germline V gene has CDR1 SEHNR and CDR2 FQNEAQ (reference sequence). CDR3 protein: CASSPTGTPYEQYF. CDR3 in DNA: TGTGCCAGCAGCCCGACAGGGACCCCCTACGAGCAGTACTTC.

The gene calls are TRBV24-1 and TRBJ1-1; possibly TRBD1 for D (6 bases). Germline assignment: CDR1 KGHDR and CDR2 SFDVKD. V was trimmed by 3 bases and J by 11 bases, leaving 12 bases between them. This CDR3 has 12 amino acids. The CDR3 nucleotides read TGTGCCACCAGTGATATCGGGGGGCAGGCTTTCTTT. It translates to CATSDIGGQAFF.

The J gene is TRBJ2-7, the V gene TRBV7-9; D is possibly TRBD1 or TRBD2 (5 bases each). Trimming took off 5 bases at V and 0 bases at J, with 11 bases between the two ends. The CDR3 covers 14 residues. The germline V gene has CDR1 SEHNR and CDR2 FQNEAQ (reference sequence). The CDR3 spells CASSPRDHSYEQYF. The CDR3 nucleotides are TGTGCCAGCAGCCCACGGGACCACTCCTACGAGCAGTACTTC.

The chain carries TRBV20-1 and TRBJ2-3, with 7 bases identical to TRBD1. V was pared by 0 bases and J by 4 bases, with 7 bases of the junction left unmatched. This CDR3 spans 15 amino acids. The germline V gene has CDR1 DFQATT and CDR2 SNEGSKA (reference sequence). CDR3 loop: CSARDPRGRADTQYF. In DNA form, the CDR3 reads TGCAGTGCTAGAGATCCTAGGGGGCGGGCAGATACGCAGTATTTT.

This clonotype has only a few counts. This chain's CDR3 is CSASWDNLYGYTF. CDR3 bases: TGCAGTGCTAGCTGGGACAACTTATATGGCTACACCTTC. This chain connects TRBV20-1 to TRBJ1-2, with D maybe TRBD1 (6 bases). There are 13 residues in the CDR3. Germline V gene data show CDR1 as DFQATT and CDR2 as SNEGSKA (reference sequence). V was shortened by 3 bases and J by 5 bases, with 13 bases between the two germline ends.

At least ten counts were recorded for this clonotype. The chain combines TRBV12-3 or TRBV12-4 with TRBJ2-3; 10 positions match TRBD1. CDR3 length equals 15 residues. V was clipped by 3 bases and J by 5 bases; unmatched bases: 5. The CDR3 here is CASSLGQGHEDTQYF. The CDR3 DNA reads as TGTGCCAGCAGTTTGGGACAGGGGCATGAAGATACGCAGTATTTT.